The 25 T cell receptor beta chains in this list originate from one sample, sequenced in a study of blood T cell repertoires in COVID-19. Method: immunoSEQ multiplex PCR; TCRdb's copy keeps in-frame clones and lacks some. This table has some 140,000 clones, 81% appearing once. Sequenced sample: peripheral blood. The receptors come from an older woman with active or convalescent COVID-19.

The J gene is TRBJ2-2, the V gene TRBV11-2; 7 nucleotides match TRBD1. The CDR3 is 15 amino acids. V was clipped by 1 base and J by 6 bases; unmatched bases: 5. Germline V gene data show CDR1 as SGHAT and CDR2 as FQNNGV. CDR3 amino acids: CASSLGQGSAGELFF. DNA of the CDR3: TGTGCCAGCAGCTTAGGACAGGGTAGCGCCGGGGAGCTGTTTTTT. Variable domain in full (rest from reference TRBV11-2 and TRBJ2-2): EAGVAQSPRYKIIEKRQSVAFWCNPISGHATLYWYQQILGQGPKLLIQFQNNGVVDDSQLPKDRFSAERLKGVDSTLKIQPAKLEDSAVYLCASSLGQGSAGELFFGEGSRLTVL.

The V call is TRBV14, the J call TRBJ2-3, with 9 bases lining up with TRBD1. This CDR3 comprises 16 residues. CDR1 is SGHDN and CDR2 is FVKESK in the germline V gene. J gave up 1 base and V 4 bases, and 6 bases lay outside the gene matches. The CDR3 DNA reads as TGTGCCAGCAGCCGGCGGGGACAGGGAGGCACAGATACGCAGTATTTT. Residues: CASSRRGQGGTDTQYF.

The J gene is TRBJ2-1, the V gene TRBV29-1; 8 bases match TRBD2. V was clipped by 4 bases and J by 9 bases; unmatched bases: 8. The CDR3 runs 13 residues. Germline V gene data show CDR1 as SQVTM and CDR2 as ANQGSEA. The CDR3 region has the DNA TGCAGCGTTGCAGAAGCGGGGGCGGGTGAGCAGTTCTTC. It yields the protein CSVAEAGAGEQFF.

The chain has TRBV7-9 and TRBJ2-3, with a weak D call TRBD2 (6 bases). V lost 3 bases and J 0 bases, leaving 13 bases between the germline ends. Germline V gives CDR1 SEHNR, CDR2 FQNEAQ (reference sequence). The CDR3 sequence is 16 residues long. The CDR3 loop reads CASSFLRDLSTDTQYF. The CDR3 nucleotides are TGTGCCAGCAGCTTTCTCCGGGACTTAAGCACAGATACGCAGTATTTT.

The count of this clone is one. The V call is TRBV5-1, the J call TRBJ2-7; maybe TRBD1 (5 bases). Germline loops: CDR1 SGHRS, CDR2 YFSETQ. Trimming took off 2 bases at V and 3 bases at J, with 18 bases between the two ends. The CDR3 is 16 amino acids. The CDR3, as DNA: TGCGCCAGCAGCTTTCAACAGGCGGTGGGTAACTACGAGCAGTACTTC. This gives the protein CASSFQQAVGNYEQYF. The whole variable domain, filled in from reference TRBV5-1 and TRBJ2-7, reads KAGVTQTPRYLIKTRGQQVTLSCSPISGHRSVSWYQQTPGQGLQFLFEYFSETQRNKGNFPGRFSGRQFSNSRSEMNVSTLELGDSALYLCASSFQQAVGNYEQYFGPGTRLTVT.

The rearrangement joins TRBV27 to TRBJ1-1; D gene uncertain. The CDR3 loop spans 15 amino acids. From germline, CDR1 is MNHEY and CDR2 SMNVEV (reference sequence). Trimming took 5 bases from V and 5 from J, leaving 18 bases between them. CDR3 loop: CASSPSAGWNTEAFF. As DNA, the CDR3 is TGTGCCAGCAGTCCCTCCGCGGGATGGAATACTGAAGCTTTCTTT.

The rearrangement links TRBV6-5 to TRBJ1-1, with D maybe TRBD1 (6 bases). The germline V gene encodes CDR1 MNHEY and CDR2 SVGAGI. This CDR3 contains 15 residues. With 5 bases removed from V and 2 bases from J, the gap between germline ends came to 15 bases. Here the CDR3 reads CASSSRQAINTEAFF. The CDR3 DNA sequence: TGTGCCAGCAGTAGCAGACAGGCAATTAACACTGAAGCTTTCTTT.

V and J are TRBV11-2 and TRBJ2-7, with TRBD2 matching over 7 bases. The CDR3 totals 18 residues. Germline V CDR1 and CDR2: SGHAT, FQNNGV. The V gene end was trimmed by 5 bases and the J gene end by 4 bases; junction bases not matched to a gene: 20. CDR3 sequence (DNA): TGTGCCAGCAGCCCTAGAGCCCCCGCCGGACTAGGAGGATACGAGCAGTACTTC. This codes for CASSPRAPAGLGGYEQYF.

The chain has TRBV25-1 and TRBJ1-1; D is possibly TRBD1 (5 bases). CDR1 is MGHDK and CDR2 is SYGVNS in the germline V gene. The V end was cut by 0 bases, the J end by 4 bases, with 12 bases between. CDR3 length equals 15 residues. CDR3: CASSEYQGLATEAFF. CDR3 coding DNA: TGTGCCAGCAGTGAATATCAGGGCTTGGCCACTGAAGCTTTCTTT.

The J gene is TRBJ2-2, the V gene TRBV9; TRBD1 agrees at 8 bases. Trimming at V came to 0 bases and at J to 5 bases, leaving 3 bases not matched to a gene. The CDR3 covers 15 residues. Germline V gene sequence: CDR1 SGDLS, CDR2 YYNGEE. The DNA for the CDR3 is TGTGCCAGCAGCGTAGAAACAGGGGGGACCGGGGAGCTGTTTTTT. This codes for CASSVETGGTGELFF.

The chain couples TRBV7-8 to TRBJ2-7, with D unclear. Germline lookup yields CDR1 SGHVS and CDR2 FQNEAQ. The CDR3 is made up of 14 amino acids. V shed 7 bases and J shed 0 bases, with 13 bases lying between them. CDR3 nucleotides: TGTGCCAGCACTGTACAGATTCTCTCCTACGAGCAGTACTTC. It yields the protein CASTVQILSYEQYF.

The chain employs TRBV10-3 and TRBJ1-6; D possibly corresponds to TRBD1 (5 bases). V was clipped by 8 bases and J by 0 bases, with 11 bases between them. This CDR3 comprises 15 residues. The germline gives CDR1 ENHRY, CDR2 SYGVKD. The CDR3 is CAIGAYSSYNSPLHF. The CDR3 region has the DNA TGTGCCATCGGGGCCTACAGCTCCTATAATTCACCCCTCCACTTT.

The gene calls are TRBV5-1 and TRBJ1-2; 8 bases match TRBD1. Trimming at V came to 3 bases and at J to 7 bases, leaving 8 bases not matched to a gene. The CDR3 is 14 amino acids. From germline, CDR1 is SGHRS and CDR2 YFSETQ. The CDR3 region has the DNA TGCGCCAGCAGCTCCCCGGACAGGGACGGTGGCTACACCTTC. It specifies CASSSPDRDGGYTF.

V and J are TRBV9 and TRBJ1-2; no clear D gene. The ends were cut back, 0 bases at V and 10 bases at J, with 13 bases in the middle. CDR3 length equals 13 residues. Germline V gives CDR1 SGDLS, CDR2 YYNGEE. CDR3 nucleotide sequence: TGTGCCAGCAGCGTAGGAGGCGGTCCCCTCTACACCTTC. Amino acids: CASSVGGGPLYTF.

CDR3 in DNA: TGCAGCGTGGACGCTAGCGGAACCTACGAGCAGTACTTC. Translation gives CSVDASGTYEQYF. The chain carries TRBV29-1 and TRBJ2-7, with TRBD2 identical over 7 bases. J gave up 2 bases and V 6 bases, and 7 bases lay outside the gene matches. CDR1 and CDR2 from the germline V gene are SQVTM and ANQGSEA. The CDR3 has 13 amino acids.

The chain employs TRBV19 and TRBJ1-2; D is possibly TRBD1 (6 bases). The V end lost 7 bases, the J end lost 3 bases, and 12 bases lay between the germline ends. This CDR3 has 13 amino acids. Germline V gene sequence: CDR1 LNHDA, CDR2 SQIVND (reference sequence). Written as DNA, the CDR3 is TGTGCCAGTACGGGACAACCCTACTATGGCTACACCTTC. Its translation: CASTGQPYYGYTF.

This sequence joins TRBV5-1 and TRBJ2-1, with 8 bases fitting TRBD1. Looked up from germline, CDR1 is SGHRS and CDR2 is YFSETQ. The CDR3 runs to 16 residues. V trimming: 1 base; J trimming: 8 bases; junction bases outside the gene matches: 11. The CDR3 sequence is CASSLYGQGWGDEQFF. In DNA form, the CDR3 reads TGCGCCAGCAGCTTGTATGGACAGGGCTGGGGAGATGAGCAGTTCTTC. Drawing the rest from reference TRBV5-1 and TRBJ2-1, the complete variable domain is KAGVTQTPRYLIKTRGQQVTLSCSPISGHRSVSWYQQTPGQGLQFLFEYFSETQRNKGNFPGRFSGRQFSNSRSEMNVSTLELGDSALYLCASSLYGQGWGDEQFFGPGTRLTVL.

The V gene is TRBV19, the J gene TRBJ1-1; 7 bases fit TRBD1. The ends lost 3 bases at V and 9 bases at J; junction bases unmatched: 7. The germline V gene has CDR1 LNHDA and CDR2 SQIVND (reference sequence). The CDR3 is 13 amino acids. The CDR3 loop reads CASSIGPTGKAFF. The CDR3 DNA reads TGTGCCAGTAGTATCGGTCCGACAGGGAAAGCTTTCTTT.

This clone turned up a few times. The chain is built from TRBV10-3 and TRBJ2-1; 9 bases agree with TRBD1. V shed 4 bases and J 0 bases; nucleotides not matched to a gene: 13. The CDR3 runs to 19 residues. Germline CDR1 ENHRY, CDR2 SYGVKD. CDR3 residues: CAISGAGQGRPSSYNEQFF. The CDR3 nucleotides read TGTGCCATCAGTGGAGCGGGACAGGGTCGTCCTAGCTCCTACAATGAGCAGTTCTTC.

The chain joins TRBV4-3 to TRBJ2-5, with a weak D call TRBD1 (6 bases). The CDR3 loop spans 13 amino acids. V was shortened by 1 base and J by 4 bases, with 7 bases between the two germline ends. Germline CDR1 and CDR2: LGHNA and YSLEER. The CDR3 region is CASSQARGETQYF. DNA for the CDR3: TGCGCCAGCAGCCAAGCCAGGGGAGAGACCCAGTACTTC.

This clone showed up just a few times. The chain is built from TRBV6-6 and TRBJ1-1; D may be TRBD1 (6 bases). Germline loops: CDR1 MNHNY, CDR2 SVGAGI (reference sequence). Between the trimmed V and J ends, which lost 6 bases and 5 bases, there was a span of 22 bases. CDR3 length: 16 residues. CDR3 sequence: CASSPDTGLFRTEAFF. The CDR3 DNA reads as TGTGCCAGCAGCCCGGACACAGGGTTGTTTCGGACTGAAGCTTTCTTT.

The chain uses TRBV18 and TRBJ1-5; D gene uncertain. Germline CDR1 and CDR2: KGHSH and LQKENI. Trimming took off 3 bases at V and 0 bases at J, with 9 bases between the two ends. The CDR3 contains 15 residues. CDR3 bases: TGTGCCAGCTCACCCTCACCAGATAGCAATCAGCCCCAGCATTTT. Its protein is CASSPSPDSNQPQHF. The entire variable domain, with the rest obtained from reference TRBV18 and TRBJ1-5, is as follows: NAGVMQNPRHLVRRRGQEARLRCSPMKGHSHVYWYRQLPEEGLKFMVYLQKENIIDESGMPKERFSAEFPKEGPSILRIQQVVRGDSAAYFCASSPSPDSNQPQHFGDGTRLSIL.

The chain links TRBV5-1 to TRBJ2-5; 7 positions match TRBD2. This CDR3 has 13 residues. J lost 0 bases, V lost 6 bases, and 2 bases had no gene match. In germline, CDR1 is SGHRS, CDR2 YFSETQ. The CDR3, as DNA: TGCGCCAGCAACCGGGGGGACCAAGAGACCCAGTACTTC. Residues: CASNRGDQETQYF.

This chain uses TRBV9 with TRBJ2-3; 7 bases line up with TRBD2. The trim removed 1 base at V and 0 bases at J, leaving 2 bases unmatched. Germline lookup yields CDR1 SGDLS and CDR2 YYNGEE. CDR3 length: 15 residues. CDR3 protein: CASSVTSASTDTQYF. The CDR3, as DNA: TGTGCCAGCAGCGTAACTAGCGCGAGCACAGATACGCAGTATTTT.

The rearrangement joins TRBV19 to TRBJ1-2, with 8 bases identical to TRBD1. CDR3 length equals 13 residues. The ends lost 8 bases at V and 4 bases at J; junction bases unmatched: 6. The germline gives CDR1 LNHDA, CDR2 SQIVND (reference sequence). CDR3 loop: CASGDRRIYGYTF. CDR3 DNA: TGTGCCAGTGGGGACAGGCGGATCTATGGCTACACCTTC.